Below, 25 T cell receptor beta chains from the same sample are listed, as sequenced in a study of blood T cell repertoires in COVID-19. Sequenced by immunoSEQ multiplex PCR; TCRdb stores in-frame clones only, minus some. The sample lists about 240,000 clones, roughly 85% occurring once. Material: peripheral blood. All receptors derive from a woman aged 18-29 years with acute or convalescent COVID-19.

This sequence joins TRBV4-2 and TRBJ2-6; TRBD2 matches at 14 bases. The germline V gene has CDR1 LGHNA and CDR2 YNFKEQ. This CDR3 is 20 amino acids long. Losses at the gene ends were 1 base for V and 3 bases for J; bases not matched to a gene: 8. CDR3 amino acids: CASSQGTSGRKWDGANVLTF. The CDR3 DNA sequence: TGTGCCAGCAGCCAAGGGACTAGCGGGAGGAAATGGGATGGGGCCAACGTCCTGACTTTC.

This chain's CDR3 is CASSIADEQFF. DNA for the CDR3: TGTGCCAGCAGCATAGCGGATGAGCAGTTCTTC. V and J are TRBV5-6 and TRBJ2-1; perhaps TRBD2 as D (6 bases). The CDR3 consists of 11 residues. The V end was cut by 4 bases, the J end by 8 bases, with 7 bases between. Looked up from germline, CDR1 is SGHDT and CDR2 is YYEEEE.

The chain is built from TRBV6-4 and TRBJ2-1; 8 bases match TRBD2. CDR3 length equals 15 residues. V shed 4 bases and J 4 bases; nucleotides not matched to a gene: 6. CDR1 and CDR2 from the germline V gene are MRHNA and SNTAGT. The CDR3 DNA reads as TGTGCCAGCAGTGTTAGCGGGGACTCTTACAATGAGCAGTTCTTC. This sequence encodes CASSVSGDSYNEQFF.

This clone was counted between two and nine times. The J gene is TRBJ1-5, the V gene TRBV18; D uncertain. CDR1 and CDR2 from the germline V gene are KGHSH and LQKENI. Trimming removed 6 bases at V and 2 bases at J, with 17 bases between. CDR3 length: 16 amino acids. In DNA, the CDR3 is TGTGCCAGCTCCCTCTCTGGGCTGCTGGGCAATCAGCCCCAGCATTTT. Residues: CASSLSGLLGNQPQHF.

This chain uses TRBV19 with TRBJ2-5; D may be TRBD2 (5 bases). V shed 3 bases and J shed 3 bases, with 11 bases lying between them. The CDR3 contains 14 residues. Looked up from germline, CDR1 is LNHDA and CDR2 is SQIVND (reference sequence). This CDR3 reads CASSMWETKETQYF. CDR3 DNA sequence: TGTGCCAGTAGTATGTGGGAGACCAAAGAGACCCAGTACTTC.

This clone was seen only a few times. J is TRBJ1-6 and V is TRBV7-9, with 9 bases fitting TRBD1. Germline CDR1 SEHNR, CDR2 FQNEAQ (reference sequence). The CDR3 runs to 14 residues. The V gene end was trimmed by 5 bases and the J gene end by 11 bases; junction bases not matched to a gene: 7. CDR3 sequence reads: CASSPGQGRAPLHF. CDR3 sequence (DNA): TGTGCCAGCAGCCCTGGACAGGGGAGGGCACCCCTCCACTTT.

This chain uses TRBV29-1 with TRBJ2-5, with 7 bases that match TRBD2. With 0 bases clipped from V and 4 bases from J, the junction kept 8 bases outside the gene matches. In germline, CDR1 is SQVTM, CDR2 ANQGSEA. The length of the CDR3 is 15 residues. CDR3 DNA sequence: TGCAGCGTTGAAGATTTGGCGGGAGTAGGAGAGACCCAGTACTTC. Amino acids: CSVEDLAGVGETQYF.

The chain uses TRBV7-8 and TRBJ2-4, with 7 bases aligning to TRBD2. The J segment lost 0 bases and the V segment lost 1 base, leaving 9 bases of the junction unmatched. The CDR3 contains 18 residues. Germline CDR1 is SGHVS and CDR2 is FQNEAQ. CDR3 DNA sequence: TGTGCCAGCAGCTTAGGACCCTCTAGCGGACCAGCCAAAAACATTCAGTACTTC. Its protein product is CASSLGPSSGPAKNIQYF. Looking up the rest from reference TRBV7-8 and TRBJ2-4 gives the full variable domain: GAGVSQSPRYKVAKRGQDVALRCDPISGHVSLFWYQQALGQGPEFLTYFQNEAQLDKSGLPSDRFFAERPEGSVSTLKIQRTQQEDSAVYLCASSLGPSSGPAKNIQYFGAGTRLSVL.

This chain uses TRBV25-1 with TRBJ2-2, with D maybe TRBD2 (5 bases). This CDR3 has 17 residues. Deletions cut 2 bases from V and 1 base from J, with 14 bases between. Germline assignment: CDR1 MGHDK and CDR2 SYGVNS. The CDR3 reads CASSEGPSRQNTGELFF. The CDR3 nucleotides read TGTGCCAGCAGTGAAGGTCCTAGCCGCCAGAACACCGGGGAGCTGTTTTTT.

V and J are TRBV15 and TRBJ2-1, with D maybe TRBD1 (6 bases). The V gene lost 2 bases and the J gene lost 4 bases, with 6 bases spanning the gap. The CDR3 consists of 13 residues. Germline V gives CDR1 LNHNV, CDR2 YYDKDF (reference sequence). CDR3 sequence (DNA): TGTGCCACCAGCAGACAGGGGTACAATGAGCAGTTCTTC. Protein product: CATSRQGYNEQFF. Looking up the rest from reference TRBV15 and TRBJ2-1 gives the full variable domain: DAMVIQNPRYQVTQFGKPVTLSCSQTLNHNVMYWYQQKSSQAPKLLFHYYDKDFNNEADTPDNFQSRRPNTSFCFLDIRSPGLGDTAMYLCATSRQGYNEQFFGPGTRLTVL.

The rearrangement links TRBV12-3 or TRBV12-4 to TRBJ2-3; the D is unclear. The CDR3 has 12 residues. The ends were cut back, 3 bases at V and 5 bases at J, with 6 bases in the middle. CDR3 DNA: TGTGCCAGCAGTTTCTTAGAAGATACGCAGTATTTT. It specifies CASSFLEDTQYF.

This clone was detected ten times or more. This chain links TRBV6-5 with TRBJ1-1, with 8 bases lining up with TRBD1. The CDR3 is made up of 13 amino acids. Germline V gene sequence: CDR1 MNHEY, CDR2 SVGAGI. Losses at the gene ends were 4 bases for V and 11 bases for J; bases not matched to a gene: 9. CDR3 protein: CASSSSPTGGAFF. CDR3 bases: TGTGCCAGCAGTTCCTCCCCTACAGGGGGGGCTTTCTTT.

In this sample, this clone turned up a few times. This sequence joins TRBV2 and TRBJ1-4, with a tentative D call TRBD1 (5 bases). The V end was cut by 0 bases, the J end by 10 bases, with 21 bases between. Germline values: CDR1 SNHLY, CDR2 FYNNEI. The CDR3 totals 17 residues. In DNA form, the CDR3 reads TGTGCCAGCAGTGAAGCCCCTTGGGAGGGGTTGGTCGGAAAACTGTTTTTT. Translating it yields CASSEAPWEGLVGKLFF.

V is TRBV5-8 and J is TRBJ1-6, with 7 nucleotides matching TRBD1. Per the germline V gene, CDR1 is SGHTS and CDR2 is YDEGEE. Trimming removed 1 base from V and 14 bases from J; junction bases left unmatched: 12. The CDR3 runs to 15 residues. Here the CDR3 reads CASSLSRRTGGTLHF. The DNA for the CDR3 is TGTGCCAGCAGCTTGAGTAGGAGGACAGGTGGCACCCTCCACTTT. The full variable domain, in which reference TRBV5-8 and TRBJ1-6 provide the parts outside the CDR3, is EAGVTQSPTHLIKTRGQQATLRCSPISGHTSVYWYQQALGLGLQFLLWYDEGEERNRGNFPPRFSGRQFPNYSSELNVNALELEDSALYLCASSLSRRTGGTLHFGNGTRLTVT.

The V and J genes are TRBV4-1 and TRBJ1-5; D uncertain. Germline V gene data show CDR1 as MGHRA and CDR2 as YSYEKL. V was clipped by 0 bases and J by 0 bases, with 6 bases between them. This CDR3 contains 15 residues. CDR3 nucleotide sequence: TGCGCCAGCAGCCAAGATTTCTATAGCAATCAGCCCCAGCATTTT. Amino acids: CASSQDFYSNQPQHF.

The chain is built from TRBV6-5 and TRBJ1-6; no clear D gene. CDR3 length equals 14 residues. The germline gives CDR1 MNHEY, CDR2 SVGAGI. Trimming took 3 bases from V and 7 from J, leaving 10 bases between them. CDR3 amino acids: CASSYRSRNSPLHF. DNA for the CDR3: TGTGCCAGCAGTTATAGGAGCCGAAATTCACCCCTCCACTTT.

This clone is a singleton in its sample. The J gene is TRBJ2-4, the V gene TRBV14; D is possibly TRBD2 (5 bases). From germline, CDR1 is SGHDN and CDR2 FVKESK. The V gene lost 3 bases and the J gene lost 8 bases, with 11 bases spanning the gap. The CDR3 loop spans 13 amino acids. As DNA, the CDR3 is TGTGCCAGCAGCCACACTGGACTGTACATTCAGTACTTC. Its protein is CASSHTGLYIQYF. The full variable domain, completed using reference TRBV14 and TRBJ2-4, is EAGVTQFPSHSVIEKGQTVTLRCDPISGHDNLYWYRRVMGKEIKFLLHFVKESKQDESGMPNNRFLAERTGGTYSTLKVQPAELEDSGVYFCASSHTGLYIQYFGAGTRLSVL.

The chain employs TRBV19 and TRBJ1-1, with D unresolved. Trimming removed 7 bases at V and 0 bases at J, with 12 bases between. This CDR3 has 14 amino acids. Germline CDR1 LNHDA, CDR2 SQIVND (reference sequence). CDR3 DNA sequence: TGTGCCAGTACCCCGCGCGGCGTGAACACTGAAGCTTTCTTT. It translates to CASTPRGVNTEAFF.

J is TRBJ1-6 and V is TRBV30; 9 nucleotides line up with TRBD1. The CDR3 is 16 amino acids. The V segment lost 3 bases and the J segment 2 bases; nucleotides outside the gene matches: 5. Germline-derived CDR1 and CDR2 are GTSNPN and SVGIG (reference sequence). CDR3 region: CAWRGTGPTYNSPLHF. The CDR3 region has the DNA TGTGCCTGGAGGGGGACAGGGCCAACCTATAATTCACCCCTCCACTTT. The full variable domain, rest sourced from reference TRBV30 and TRBJ1-6, is SQTIHQWPATLVQPVGSPLSLECTVEGTSNPNLYWYRQAAGRGLQLLFYSVGIGQISSEVPQNLSASRPQDRQFILSSKKLLLSDSGFYLCAWRGTGPTYNSPLHFGNGTRLTVT.

V gene TRBV28 combines with J gene TRBJ1-5; D uncertain. V shed 2 bases and J shed 1 base, with 6 bases lying between them. Germline V gene sequence: CDR1 MDHEN, CDR2 SYDVKM. This CDR3 has 14 amino acids. CDR3 bases: TGTGCCAGCAGTTTAGGAGTAAGCAATCAGCCCCAGCATTTT. Amino acids: CASSLGVSNQPQHF. Looking up the rest from reference TRBV28 and TRBJ1-5 gives the full variable domain: DVKVTQSSRYLVKRTGEKVFLECVQDMDHENMFWYRQDPGLGLRLIYFSYDVKMKEKGDIPEGYSVSREKKERFSLILESASTNQTSMYLCASSLGVSNQPQHFGDGTRLSIL.

The chain employs TRBV18 and TRBJ1-4; 7 bases map to TRBD1. Trimming at V came to 6 bases and at J to 4 bases, leaving 14 bases not matched to a gene. Germline V gene sequence: CDR1 KGHSH, CDR2 LQKENI. The CDR3 has 17 residues. The CDR3 is CASSRTNRDSLNEKLFF. The CDR3 coding sequence is TGTGCCAGCTCTCGGACCAACCGGGACAGCCTTAATGAAAAACTGTTTTTT.

In DNA form, the CDR3 reads TGTGCCACCAGCAGAGGGACAGTGGGCACTGAAGCTTTCTTT. Protein sequence: CATSRGTVGTEAFF. This sequence joins TRBV15 and TRBJ1-1, with a possible D match to TRBD1 (6 bases). Germline loops: CDR1 LNHNV, CDR2 YYDKDF (reference sequence). Trimming took 1 base from V and 4 from J, leaving 10 bases between them. The CDR3 contains 14 residues.

The chain joins TRBV15 to TRBJ1-4; no firm D call. The germline V gene has CDR1 LNHNV and CDR2 YYDKDF (reference sequence). V lost 0 bases, J lost 2 bases, and 10 bases lay in between. The CDR3 totals 16 residues. This CDR3 reads CATSRDWAATNEKLFF. CDR3 coding DNA: TGTGCCACCAGCAGAGATTGGGCAGCTACTAATGAAAAACTGTTTTTT.

Comments on this clone: Other DNA sequences in the same sample also yield this CDR3. The chain couples TRBV7-2 to TRBJ2-3; D is ambiguous. V was clipped by 7 bases and J by 3 bases, with 5 bases between them. This CDR3 spans 11 amino acids. In germline, CDR1 is SGHTA, CDR2 FQGNSA. CDR3 residues: CASTNTDTQYF. The CDR3 DNA reads TGTGCCAGCACTAATACAGATACGCAGTATTTT.

The J gene is TRBJ2-7, the V gene TRBV18; 10 positions match TRBD1. CDR1 KGHSH and CDR2 LQKENI come from the germline V gene. Trimming took 1 base from V and 3 from J; bases not matched to a gene: 0. The CDR3 spans 14 residues. This CDR3 reads CASSPRTGGYEQYF. The DNA for the CDR3 is TGTGCCAGCTCACCACGGACAGGGGGCTACGAGCAGTACTTC.